Below, one TCR beta chain is given with its context. What it binds is not known. Germline CDR1 SNHLY, CDR2 FYNNEI. CDR3 length: 14 residues. Losses at the gene ends were 4 bases for V and 3 bases for J; bases not matched to a gene: 3. The sample comes from a study of lymphopenia after photon versus proton radiotherapy. The repertoire was sequenced with immunoSEQ multiplex PCR; TCRdb's copy has only in-frame clones and lacks some. The sample records about 53,000 clones, more than 70% being singletons. Overall study results and limits: After the lymphocyte nadir, photon-treated repertoires showed oligoclonal expansion, especially of CD8+ Temra cells. Relative stability marked proton patients; photon patients lost diversity and naive cells.

This sequence originates from a man aged 50 or older with gastric cancer. The chain uses TRBV2 and TRBJ2-1; TRBD2 aligns across 7 bases. The sample here was peripheral blood, taken from a patient treated with photon-based radiotherapy. The CDR3 reads CASSGGSGYNEQFF. DNA for the CDR3: TGTGCCAGCAGTGGCGGGAGCGGCTACAATGAGCAGTTCTTC.